The T cell receptor beta chain under discussion was sequenced for a study of shared clonotypes between healthy human individuals. The CDR3 covers 16 residues. Germline V gene lookup returns CDR1 SGHDN and CDR2 FVKESK. Between the trimmed V and J ends, which lost 3 bases and 2 bases, there was a span of 17 bases. Produced via immunoSEQ multiplex PCR; TCRdb's table is partial and in-frame only. The sample consists of about 680,000 clones, about 90% of them appearing once. It was CD45RO-negative cells, positively selected for CCR7, that made up naive CD8 cells, with terminally differentiated effector memory CD45RA+ cells excluded.

This rearrangement joins TRBV14 to TRBJ2-7, with D tentatively TRBD2 (6 bases). The sample comprised naive CD8+ T cells sorted from blood. This clonotype was obtained from a young man in good health. DNA for the CDR3: TGTGCCAGCAGCCATATTACGTCGCGACTAGCCTACGAGCAGTACTTC. Translation gives CASSHITSRLAYEQYF.